The rows below give T cell receptor beta chains drawn from one sample of a study of shared clonotypes between healthy human individuals. Measured with immunoSEQ multiplex PCR; TCRdb has only the in-frame clones, and not every one. There are about 2.3 million clones in the sample; 90% to 95% occur only once, and roughly 0.36% lies in the top ten. The sequencing input was naive CD4+ T cells from PBMCs. These receptors all stem from a man younger than 35 in good health. Some clones in this sample may be carry-over from other donors' samples. Both conserved end residues are part of each CDR3. The D gene is left open where the match is weak. The listing skips clone size in some rows; elsewhere it reads once, few, many or a size class.

CDR3 length,J gene,D gene,clone size,V gene,CDR3 DNA,CDR3 protein
13,TRBJ2-7,.,once,TRBV19,TGTGCCAGCTCTGAGGGCCACTCCTACGAGCAGTACTTC,CASSEGHSYEQYF
15,TRBJ2-2,.,.,TRBV2,TGTGCCAGCAGAGTCCAGGGTACGAACACCGGGGAGCTGTTTTTT,CASRVQGTNTGELFF
15,TRBJ2-1,.,.,TRBV11-1,TGTGCCAGCAGCTTAAATAGGGTAACCGGCAATGAGCAGTTCTTC,CASSLNRVTGNEQFF
14,TRBJ2-7,TRBD1,.,TRBV10-3,TGTGCCATCAGTAAAGACAGGGAGTCCTACGAGCAGTACTTC,CAISKDRESYEQYF
14,TRBJ2-2,.,.,TRBV4-2,TGTGCCAGCAGCCAAGGGGCTAACACCGGGGAGCTGTTTTTT,CASSQGANTGELFF
13,TRBJ2-7,TRBD2,.,TRBV29-1,TGCAGCGTCGCGACTAGCGGGAGAAACGAGCAGTACTTC,CSVATSGRNEQYF
14,TRBJ1-2,.,.,TRBV6-1,TGTGCCAGCAGTGTCCCTTTAGGTTACTATGGCTACACCTTC,CASSVPLGYYGYTF
10,TRBJ2-5,.,.,TRBV29-1,TGCAGCGCCCAGGGGGGTACCCAGTACTTC,CSAQGGTQYF
11,TRBJ1-2,.,.,TRBV29-1,TGCAGCGTTGGTGGGGGCTATGGCTACACCTTC,CSVGGGYGYTF
21,TRBJ2-7,TRBD1,.,TRBV27,TGTGCCAGCAGGACCCTACGCCTTTTCCACGGGTCGGGGACAGATGCCTACGAGCAGTACTTC,CASRTLRLFHGSGTDAYEQYF